These T cell receptor beta chains were read from a single sample in a study of blood T cell repertoires in COVID-19. Clones were read by immunoSEQ multiplex PCR, and TCRdb kept only the in-frame ones, dropping some. This sample has a few hundred thousand clones, with about 86% found just once. Sequenced input: PBMCs or T cells enriched from blood (not recorded which). Receptors were obtained from a woman between 40 and 55 years old with acute COVID-19. CDR3s include the opening cysteine and the closing phenylalanine or tryptophan. D genes are given only for firm matches. Clone size is given for some rows only: seen once, a few or many times, or a class if the clone is expanded.

d_call | j_call | clone_size | v_call | cdr3_aa | cdr3_nt
TRBD2 | TRBJ2-1 | . | TRBV6-5 | CATSGLGVNEQFF | TGTGCCACCTCAGGACTAGGGGTTAATGAGCAGTTCTTC
TRBD1 | TRBJ1-2 | . | TRBV5-5 | CASSRPPGQGFHGYTF | TGTGCCAGCAGCCGCCCGCCGGGACAGGGGTTTCATGGCTACACCTTC
. | TRBJ2-7 | . | TRBV4-1 | CASSQPWTDEQYF | TGCGCCAGCAGCCAACCTTGGACAGATGAGCAGTACTTC
TRBD2 | TRBJ2-7 | . | TRBV6-5 | CASSSGLAAREQYF | TGTGCCAGCAGCTCGGGACTAGCGGCTCGGGAGCAGTACTTC
TRBD1 | TRBJ1-2 | few | TRBV27 | CASSLSVTGGAGGYTF | TGTGCCAGCAGTTTATCCGTTACAGGGGGCGCCGGTGGCTACACCTTC
. | TRBJ1-5 | . | TRBV19 | CASSGGLDNQPQHF | TGTGCCAGTTCCGGGGGGCTGGACAATCAGCCCCAGCATTTT
TRBD1 | TRBJ2-7 | . | TRBV5-1 | CASSLGGTVSYEQYF | TGCGCCAGCAGCTTGGGAGGGACAGTTTCCTACGAGCAGTACTTC
. | TRBJ2-1 | . | TRBV27 | CASRWGGSYNEQFF | TGTGCCAGCAGGTGGGGAGGATCCTACAATGAGCAGTTCTTC
. | TRBJ2-2 | . | TRBV7-3 | CASSLAGTLVGTGELFF | TGTGCCAGCAGCTTAGCGGGGACTTTAGTTGGGACCGGGGAGCTGTTTTTT
. | TRBJ1-1 | . | TRBV2 | CASSDRTTEAFF | TGTGCCAGCAGTGACAGAACCACTGAAGCTTTCTTT
. | TRBJ2-3 | . | TRBV6-5 | CATGTYTDTQYF | TGTGCCACCGGGACTTACACAGATACGCAGTATTTT
TRBD2 | TRBJ2-1 | . | TRBV7-9 | CASSYRTRINEQFF | TGTGCCAGCAGCTATAGGACTAGGATCAATGAGCAGTTCTTC
TRBD1 | TRBJ2-2 | . | TRBV27 | CASRNQVGGGTGELFF | TGTGCCAGCAGAAACCAAGTAGGGGGCGGCACCGGGGAGCTGTTTTTT